The 11 T cell receptor beta chains listed next were all sequenced from one sample in a study of T cell responses to AZD1222 COVID-19 vaccine. Clones were sequenced by immunoSEQ multiplex PCR, and TCRdb holds only the in-frame ones, with some missing. The sample holds around 150,000 clones, 94% seen once. This sample comprised peripheral blood, obtained on day 0 of AZD1222 vaccination. Every receptor here comes from an adult in good health.

The chain employs TRBV3-1 (or the pseudogene TRBV3-2) and TRBJ1-2; D is ambiguous. Trimming pared 1 base from V and 4 bases from J, leaving 13 bases between. The CDR3 spans 15 residues. The V gene's germline CDR1 is LGHDT and CDR2 YNNKEL (reference sequence). CDR3 loop: CASSQAGTLPYGYTF. The CDR3 DNA reads as TGTGCCAGCAGCCAAGCGGGTACGCTACCCTATGGCTACACCTTC.

This sequence joins TRBV7-2 and TRBJ1-2; D gene unclear. The CDR3 totals 12 residues. The ends were cut back, 7 bases at V and 8 bases at J, with 14 bases in the middle. From germline, CDR1 is SGHTA and CDR2 FQGNSA. DNA for the CDR3: TGTGCCAGCACCCCCCCCCTGGGAGGCTACACCTTC. Amino acid sequence: CASTPPLGGYTF. Drawing the rest from reference TRBV7-2 and TRBJ1-2, the complete variable domain is GAGVSQSPSNKVTEKGKDVELRCDPISGHTALYWYRQSLGQGLEFLIYFQGNSAPDKSGLPSDRFSAERTGGSVSTLTIQRTQQEDSAVYLCASTPPLGGYTFGSGTRLTVV.

CDR3 DNA sequence: TGTGCCAGCAGCTTACCTTACAGGGTTAATGAGCAGTTCTTC. Residues: CASSLPYRVNEQFF. This sequence joins TRBV5-4 and TRBJ2-1, with TRBD1 as a possible D gene (6 bases). V was clipped by 2 bases and J by 7 bases, with 13 bases between them. This CDR3 spans 14 amino acids. Germline V gives CDR1 SGHNT, CDR2 YYREEE (reference sequence). The complete variable domain, with remaining parts taken from reference TRBV5-4 and TRBJ2-1, reads ETGVTQSPTHLIKTRGQQVTLRCSSQSGHNTVSWYQQALGQGPQFIFQYYREEENGRGNFPPRFSGLQFPNYSSELNVNALELDDSALYLCASSLPYRVNEQFFGPGTRLTVL.

CDR3 protein: CASSLGGNYGYTF. The CDR3 DNA is TGTGCCAGCAGCCTAGGGGGAAACTATGGCTACACCTTC. V and J are TRBV7-3 and TRBJ1-2, with D possibly TRBD1 on 6 matching bases. This CDR3 comprises 13 residues. Germline V gene data show CDR1 as SGHTA and CDR2 as FQGTGA. V was clipped by 5 bases and J by 2 bases, with 9 bases between them.

The chain joins TRBV28 to TRBJ1-1; 7 nucleotides align to TRBD1. The V and J ends lost 6 bases and 3 bases, in that order; junction bases with no gene match: 10. This CDR3 contains 15 residues. Germline loops: CDR1 MDHEN, CDR2 SYDVKM. The CDR3 DNA reads TGTGCCAGCAGGGTAACAGGGGTAGGGGACACTGAAGCTTTCTTT. This codes for CASRVTGVGDTEAFF.

The J gene is TRBJ1-2, the V gene TRBV28; D might be TRBD1 (5 bases). Per germline, CDR1 MDHEN and CDR2 SYDVKM. V was clipped by 2 bases and J by 3 bases, with 10 bases between them. The length of the CDR3 is 14 residues. CDR3 in DNA: TGTGCCAGCAGTTTACTAGGCAGGGACTATGGCTACACCTTC. Translation gives CASSLLGRDYGYTF.

This clone has a single count. The chain uses TRBV15 and TRBJ1-2; 11 nucleotides match TRBD1. CDR1 LNHNV and CDR2 YYDKDF come from the germline V gene (reference sequence). The CDR3 loop spans 17 amino acids. V dropped 0 bases and J dropped 8; count of bases not matched to a gene: 11. The CDR3 DNA reads TGTGCCACCAGCAGAGATTGGCCGGACAGGGGGCGGGAGGGCTACACCTTC. Its translation: CATSRDWPDRGREGYTF.

The rearrangement joins TRBV7-8 to TRBJ2-7; 8 bases line up with TRBD1. The CDR3 extends over 14 amino acids. CDR1 is SGHVS, CDR2 FQNEAQ, per germline. V lost 5 bases and J lost 1; bases outside the gene matches: 4. CDR3 amino acids: CASSLRQGSYEQYV. As DNA, the CDR3 is TGTGCCAGCAGCCTGAGACAGGGGTCCTACGAGCAGTACGTC.

V is TRBV3-1 (or the pseudogene TRBV3-2) and J is TRBJ2-6; D assignment may be TRBD1 or TRBD2 (5 bases each). The CDR3 consists of 18 residues. Germline values: CDR1 LGHDT, CDR2 YNNKEL (reference sequence). Trimming removed 0 bases from V and 0 bases from J, with 12 bases in between. The CDR3 coding sequence is TGTGCCAGCAGCCAAGAGGGGGTCAAACACTCTGGGGCCAACGTCCTGACTTTC. As protein: CASSQEGVKHSGANVLTF.

The chain carries TRBV5-6 and TRBJ1-4, with 8 nucleotides matching TRBD1. This CDR3 is 14 amino acids long. Unmatched junction bases numbered 6, after V lost 5 bases and J lost 6 bases. Looked up from germline, CDR1 is SGHDT and CDR2 is YYEEEE. In DNA form, the CDR3 reads TGTGCCAGCAGTTCTACAGGGGGGGATGAAAAACTGTTTTTT. Its translation: CASSSTGGDEKLFF.

The chain carries TRBV12-3 or TRBV12-4 and TRBJ2-1; perhaps D is TRBD1 or TRBD2 (5 bases each). V shed 6 bases and J shed 7 bases, with 13 bases lying between them. There are 13 residues in the CDR3. The CDR3: CASSQLEGNEQFF. The CDR3 DNA sequence: TGTGCCAGCAGCCAACTAGAGGGGAATGAGCAGTTCTTC.